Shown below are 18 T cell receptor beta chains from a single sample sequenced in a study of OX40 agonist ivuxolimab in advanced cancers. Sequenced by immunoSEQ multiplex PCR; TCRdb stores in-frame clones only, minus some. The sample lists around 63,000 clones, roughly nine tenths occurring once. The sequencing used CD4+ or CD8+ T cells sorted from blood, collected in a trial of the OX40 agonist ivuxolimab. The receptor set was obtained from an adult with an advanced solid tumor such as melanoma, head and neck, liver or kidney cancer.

The CDR3 loop reads CASSLGPGQGFGYTF. CDR3 bases: TGTGCCAGCAGCCTGGGACCGGGACAGGGATTCGGCTACACCTTC. The chain joins TRBV5-6 to TRBJ1-2; 9 bases are a match to TRBD1. CDR1 SGHDT and CDR2 YYEEEE come from the germline V gene. The length of the CDR3 is 15 residues. V gave up 4 bases and J gave up 8 bases; unmatched junction bases: 12.

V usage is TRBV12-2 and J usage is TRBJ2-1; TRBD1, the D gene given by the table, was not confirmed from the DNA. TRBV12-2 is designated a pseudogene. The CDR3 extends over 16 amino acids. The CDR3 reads CASRLPGQGGHNEQFF. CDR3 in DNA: TGTGCAAGTCGCTTACCCGGACAGGGCGGCCACAATGAGCAGTTCTTC.

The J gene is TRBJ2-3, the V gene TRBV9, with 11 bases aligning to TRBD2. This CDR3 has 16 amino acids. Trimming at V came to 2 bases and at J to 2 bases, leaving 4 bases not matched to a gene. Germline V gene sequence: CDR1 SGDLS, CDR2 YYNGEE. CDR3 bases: TGTGCCAGCAGCGTCGGGACTAGCGGATACACAGATACGCAGTATTTT. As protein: CASSVGTSGYTDTQYF.

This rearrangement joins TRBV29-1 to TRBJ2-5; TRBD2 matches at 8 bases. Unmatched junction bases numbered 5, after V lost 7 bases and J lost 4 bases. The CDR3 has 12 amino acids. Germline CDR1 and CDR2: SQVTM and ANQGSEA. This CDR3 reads CSARAGAETQYF. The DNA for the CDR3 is TGCAGCGCCCGAGCGGGAGCAGAGACCCAGTACTTC.

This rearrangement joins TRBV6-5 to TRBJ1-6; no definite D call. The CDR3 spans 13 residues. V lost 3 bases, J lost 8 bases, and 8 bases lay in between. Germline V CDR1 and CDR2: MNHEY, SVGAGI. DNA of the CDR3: TGTGCCAGCAGTTATCTGGCGGATTCACCCCTCCACTTT. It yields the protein CASSYLADSPLHF.

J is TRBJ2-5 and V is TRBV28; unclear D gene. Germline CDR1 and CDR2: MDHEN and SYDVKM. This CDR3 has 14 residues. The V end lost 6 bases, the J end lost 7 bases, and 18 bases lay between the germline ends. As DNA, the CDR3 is TGTGCCAGCAGCTCCAGCAGCACCCTGGGGACCCAGTACTTC. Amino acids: CASSSSSTLGTQYF.

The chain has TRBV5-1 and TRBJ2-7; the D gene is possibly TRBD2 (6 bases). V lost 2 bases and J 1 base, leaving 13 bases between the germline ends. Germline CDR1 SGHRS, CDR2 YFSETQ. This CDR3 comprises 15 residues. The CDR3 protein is CASSLRLVRSYEQYF. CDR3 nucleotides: TGCGCCAGCAGCTTAAGACTAGTAAGGTCCTACGAGCAGTACTTC.

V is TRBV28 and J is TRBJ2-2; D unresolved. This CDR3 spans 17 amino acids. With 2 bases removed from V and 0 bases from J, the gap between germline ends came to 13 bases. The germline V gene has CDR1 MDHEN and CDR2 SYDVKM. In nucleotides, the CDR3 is TGTGCCAGCAGTTTACGGGCTGTTCGAGCGAACACCGGGGAGCTGTTTTTT. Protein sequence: CASSLRAVRANTGELFF.

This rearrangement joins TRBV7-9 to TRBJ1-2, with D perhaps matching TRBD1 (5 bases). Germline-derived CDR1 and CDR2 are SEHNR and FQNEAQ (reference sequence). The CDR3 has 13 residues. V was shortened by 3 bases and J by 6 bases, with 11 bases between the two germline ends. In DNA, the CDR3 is TGTGCCAGCAGCTTGACCGGGACTAATGGCTACACCTTC. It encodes CASSLTGTNGYTF. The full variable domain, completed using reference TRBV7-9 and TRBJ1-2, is DTGVSQNPRHKITKRGQNVTFRCDPISEHNRLYWYRQTLGQGPEFLTYFQNEAQLEKSRLLSDRFSAERPKGSFSTLEIQRTEQGDSAMYLCASSLTGTNGYTFGSGTRLTVV.

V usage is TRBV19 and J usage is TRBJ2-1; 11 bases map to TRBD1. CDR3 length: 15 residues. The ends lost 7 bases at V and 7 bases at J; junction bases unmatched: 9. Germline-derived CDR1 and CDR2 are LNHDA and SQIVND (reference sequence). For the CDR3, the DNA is TGTGCCAGTACCCCTTTTGGGACAGGGGGTAATGAGCAGTTCTTC. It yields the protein CASTPFGTGGNEQFF.

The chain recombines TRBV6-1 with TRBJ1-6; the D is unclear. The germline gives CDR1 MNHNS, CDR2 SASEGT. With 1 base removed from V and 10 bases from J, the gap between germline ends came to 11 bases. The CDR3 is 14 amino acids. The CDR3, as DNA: TGTGCCAGCAGTGAAGACATGTGGAGGTCACCCCTCCACTTT. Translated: CASSEDMWRSPLHF.

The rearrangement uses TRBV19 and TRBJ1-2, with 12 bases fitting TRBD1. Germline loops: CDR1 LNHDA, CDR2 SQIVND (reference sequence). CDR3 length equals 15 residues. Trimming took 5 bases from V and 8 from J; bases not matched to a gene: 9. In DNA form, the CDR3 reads TGTGCCAGTAGTCCCCGGGACAGGGGGCTGGGGGGCTACACCTTC. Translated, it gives CASSPRDRGLGGYTF.

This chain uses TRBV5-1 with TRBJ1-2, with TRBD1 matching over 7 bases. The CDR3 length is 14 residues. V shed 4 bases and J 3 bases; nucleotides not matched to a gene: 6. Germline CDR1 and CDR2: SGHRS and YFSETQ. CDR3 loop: CASSLTGRDYGYTF. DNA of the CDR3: TGCGCCAGCAGCCTGACAGGGAGGGACTATGGCTACACCTTC.

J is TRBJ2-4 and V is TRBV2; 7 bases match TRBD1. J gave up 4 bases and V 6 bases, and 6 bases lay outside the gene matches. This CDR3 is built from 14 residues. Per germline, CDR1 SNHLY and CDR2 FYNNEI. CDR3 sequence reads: CASRRGTAKNIQYF. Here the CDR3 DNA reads TGTGCCAGCAGGCGAGGGACAGCGAAAAACATTCAGTACTTC.

CDR3 amino acids: CSGGINRGAFF. The CDR3 coding sequence is TGCAGCGGCGGCATTAATCGGGGGGCTTTCTTT. V usage is TRBV29-1 and J usage is TRBJ1-1, with D maybe TRBD1 (5 bases). This CDR3 has 11 amino acids. CDR1 is SQVTM and CDR2 is ANQGSEA in the germline V gene. V was cut by 7 bases and J by 11 bases, with 17 bases left in between.

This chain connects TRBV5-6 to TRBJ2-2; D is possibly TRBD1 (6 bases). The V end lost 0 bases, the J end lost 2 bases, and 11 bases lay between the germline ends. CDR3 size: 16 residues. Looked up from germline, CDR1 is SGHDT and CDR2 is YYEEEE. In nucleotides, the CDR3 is TGTGCCAGCAGCTTGGTCTGGACAGTAAACACCGGGGAGCTGTTTTTT. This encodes CASSLVWTVNTGELFF.

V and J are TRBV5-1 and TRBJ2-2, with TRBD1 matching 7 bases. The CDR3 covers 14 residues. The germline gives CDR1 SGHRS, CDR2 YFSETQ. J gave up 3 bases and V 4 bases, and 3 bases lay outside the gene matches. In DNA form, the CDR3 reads TGCGCCAGCAGCAAGGGGGCCGACACCGGGGAGCTGTTTTTT. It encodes CASSKGADTGELFF. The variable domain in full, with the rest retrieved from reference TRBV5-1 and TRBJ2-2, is KAGVTQTPRYLIKTRGQQVTLSCSPISGHRSVSWYQQTPGQGLQFLFEYFSETQRNKGNFPGRFSGRQFSNSRSEMNVSTLELGDSALYLCASSKGADTGELFFGEGSRLTVL.

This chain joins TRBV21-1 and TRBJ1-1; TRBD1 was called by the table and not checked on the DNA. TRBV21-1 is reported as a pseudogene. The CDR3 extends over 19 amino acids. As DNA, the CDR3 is TGTGCCCGGAGGAGAGGGGGCGCAGGAGACGGAGGGGCGACCACTGAAGCTTTCTTT. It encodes CARRRGGAGDGGATTEAFF.